Listed below are T cell receptor beta chains from one sample, sequenced in a study of blood T cell repertoires in COVID-19. Using immunoSEQ multiplex PCR, the repertoire was profiled, and TCRdb retains in-frame clones only, with some absent. This sample carries 140,000 to 150,000 clones, 70% to 85% of them seen once, and the ten largest clones take more than 8.5%. Sequencing used peripheral blood. The receptors derive from a man between 60 and 75 years old with active or convalescent COVID-19. The conserved cysteine and the conserved F or W are not part of the CDR3 here.

TRBV12-3/TRBV12-4,TRBJ2-3,ASNVGVADTQY
TRBV27,TRBJ1-5,ASSIDRGHNQPQH
TRBV7-2,TRBJ2-5,ASSPVLAVRETQY
TRBV6-6,TRBJ2-2,AISGGLGRVAGELF
TRBV7-2,TRBJ1-2,ASSLDTGGYGYT
TRBV4-1,TRBJ2-1,ASSQDGSSYNEQF
TRBV3-1/TRBV3-2,TRBJ2-7,ASSQTGGAHYEQY
TRBV7-8,TRBJ1-2,ASSLGGNIYGYT
TRBV7-9,TRBJ1-6,ASSLDWTGTGTSPLH
TRBV28,TRBJ2-1,ASRKADSSYNEQF
TRBV19,TRBJ1-2,ASSIVRGTENYGYT
TRBV30,TRBJ1-1,AWNNRDTEAF
TRBV14,TRBJ1-1,ASSQATGGRGEAF
TRBV27,TRBJ2-5,ASSSPSGQETQY
TRBV10-3,TRBJ2-1,AISESPGSYNEQF
TRBV24-1,TRBJ2-1,ATDDGRVVEQF
TRBV27,TRBJ1-1,ASSLSEYTEAF
TRBV2,TRBJ1-2,ASAQDSFFT
TRBV10-1,TRBJ2-1,ASRGGKVSSYNEQF
TRBV7-2,TRBJ1-4,ASSLVARGNEKLF
TRBV7-9,TRBJ1-5,ASSLTDSNQPQH
TRBV21-1,TRBJ1-1,ASSKDGIDRVREAF
TRBV19,TRBJ2-3,ASRSREGTDTQY
TRBV9,TRBJ1-6,ASTLGDRNSPLH
TRBV6-6,TRBJ2-3,ASSYSTSGDTQY
TRBV25-1,TRBJ1-1,ASSEYEQNTEAF
TRBV4-1,TRBJ2-1,ASSQGVFSSGGKNEQF
TRBV5-1,TRBJ1-3,ASSSGQISGNTIY
TRBV25-1,TRBJ1-5,ASSSDLRQPQH
TRBV5-1,TRBJ2-7,ASSLRGQGTPYEQY
TRBV6-6,TRBJ2-5,ASSYDSARETQY
TRBV14,TRBJ2-7,ASSPQGVSEQY
TRBV7-9,TRBJ1-2,ASSPGNSDRVYYGYT
TRBV5-1,TRBJ1-2,ASSWGTANYGYT
TRBV7-2,TRBJ1-2,ASSPGTPVGSGYT
TRBV18,TRBJ1-2,ASSARQGNYGYT
TRBV2,TRBJ1-5,ASSELGPSSPQH
TRBV30,TRBJ1-6,AWRTVRANSPLH
TRBV3-1/TRBV3-2,TRBJ1-1,ASSRRTGTENTEAF
TRBV11-3,TRBJ2-1,ASSLAGSAVLNEQF
TRBV6-2/TRBV6-3,TRBJ2-1,ASSPAGADHEQF
TRBV5-4,TRBJ2-5,ASGIAGVETQY
TRBV6-5,TRBJ2-5,ASSPGLVLETQY
TRBV5-6,TRBJ1-5,ASSLVGTGVIVQPQH
TRBV5-1,TRBJ2-3,ASSAGPGGPTDTQY
TRBV24-1,TRBJ2-1,ATSDPRWAGAHNEQF
TRBV7-9,TRBJ2-1,ASSQGVVQSSYNEQF
TRBV6-2/TRBV6-3,TRBJ2-5,ASSSGDRVQETQY